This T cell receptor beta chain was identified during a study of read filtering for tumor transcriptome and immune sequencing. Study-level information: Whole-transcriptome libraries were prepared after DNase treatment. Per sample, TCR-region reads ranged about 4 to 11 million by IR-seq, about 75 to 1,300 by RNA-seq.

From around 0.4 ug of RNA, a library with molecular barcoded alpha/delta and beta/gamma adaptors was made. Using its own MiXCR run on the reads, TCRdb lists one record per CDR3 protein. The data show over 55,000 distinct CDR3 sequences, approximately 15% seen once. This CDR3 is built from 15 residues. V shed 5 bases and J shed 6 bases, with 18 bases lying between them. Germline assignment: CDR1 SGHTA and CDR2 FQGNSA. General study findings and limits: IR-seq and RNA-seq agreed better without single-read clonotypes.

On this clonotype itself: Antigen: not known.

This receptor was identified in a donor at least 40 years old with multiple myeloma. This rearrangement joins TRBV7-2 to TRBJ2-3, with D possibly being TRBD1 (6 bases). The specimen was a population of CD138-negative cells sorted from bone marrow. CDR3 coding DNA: TGTGCCAGCAGCCCCGGTGGTGCTACAGGGGATACGCAGTATTTT. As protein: CASSPGGATGDTQYF.